This T cell receptor (beta chain) stems from a study of post-analysis software for immune sequencing data. As for the study in general: Clinical courses comprised relapsing-remitting, secondary progressive and progressive-relapsing multiple sclerosis. Overall study findings and caveats: Strong co-clustering by F measure linked samples that shared a preparation batch. Those with multiple sclerosis, the patient group, showed significantly lower normalized Chao1 diversity than controls. The study found TRBV5-6, TRBV5-1 and TRBV20-1 among several TRBV segments more frequent in patients than controls.

Unique molecular identifiers were built into the TCR beta cDNA libraries. TCRdb ran MiXCR on the PCR reads and lists one entry per CDR3 protein. The profile shows approximately 730,000 distinct CDR3 sequences, roughly 50% of them singletons. Regarding this clonotype: Its cognate antigen is unknown.

This CDR3 is built from 14 residues. V lost 2 bases, J lost 6 bases, and 11 bases lay in between. Germline CDR1 is SGHTA and CDR2 is FQGTGA. The specimen sequenced was blood. The V gene is TRBV7-3, the J gene TRBJ2-1; D is undetermined. The TCR sequence derives from a girl aged 10 to 17 with multiple sclerosis. This CDR3 reads CASSLGGSPNEQFF. In nucleotides, the CDR3 is TGTGCCAGCAGCTTAGGTGGGTCTCCCAATGAGCAGTTCTTC.